These 30 T cell receptor beta chains were all obtained from the same sample, sequenced in a study of blood T cell repertoires in COVID-19. Libraries were prepared by immunoSEQ multiplex PCR; TCRdb keeps only in-frame clonotypes and omits some of them. The table records hundreds of thousands of clones, roughly 87% of them present only once. The specimen sequenced was peripheral blood. Source of these receptors: a man younger than 35 with active or convalescent COVID-19.

The chain employs TRBV7-9 and TRBJ1-3; D perhaps matches TRBD1 (6 bases). Germline loops: CDR1 SEHNR, CDR2 FQNEAQ (reference sequence). Trimming took off 7 bases at V and 4 bases at J, with 14 bases between the two ends. The CDR3 sequence is 14 residues long. Here the CDR3 reads CASIRTRGGNTIYF. In DNA, the CDR3 is TGTGCCAGCATCAGGACCAGGGGCGGAAACACCATATATTTT.

The CDR3 nucleotides are TGCAGTGCTAGTGGGGTTGGGGCCCCGAACACTGAAGCTTTCTTT. As protein: CSASGVGAPNTEAFF. The J gene is TRBJ1-1, the V gene TRBV20-1; tentative D call: TRBD1 (5 bases). The CDR3 sequence is 15 residues long. The germline CDR1 and CDR2 sequences are DFQATT and SNEGSKA (reference sequence). Trimming shortened V by 3 bases and J by 1 base, and 15 bases separated the two germline ends.

The genes are TRBV5-5 and TRBJ1-2, with 8 bases identical to TRBD1. The length of the CDR3 is 14 residues. V gave up 7 bases and J gave up 8 bases; unmatched junction bases: 13. Germline lookup yields CDR1 SGHKS and CDR2 YYEKEE (reference sequence). Here the CDR3 DNA reads TGTGCCAGCGTTTTGGGGGACAGGTCTTGGGGCTACACCTTC. Protein sequence: CASVLGDRSWGYTF.

V and J are TRBV7-9 and TRBJ1-6; D perhaps matches TRBD1 (6 bases). Looked up from germline, CDR1 is SEHNR and CDR2 is FQNEAQ (reference sequence). The CDR3 sequence is 16 residues long. V was shortened by 6 bases and J by 0 bases, with 12 bases between the two germline ends. Here the CDR3 reads CASSYGQSSYNSPLHF. DNA for the CDR3: TGTGCCAGCAGTTATGGACAGAGCTCCTATAATTCACCCCTCCACTTT.

This clone was found a few times. The rearrangement uses TRBV21-1 and TRBJ1-2. TRBV21-1 is a pseudogene locus. The CDR3 has 13 residues. In DNA form, the CDR3 reads TGTGCCAGCACCTACCGGGATCCCAATGGCTACACCTTC. This translates into CASTYRDPNGYTF.

The V gene is TRBV5-1, the J gene TRBJ2-3; 7 bases line up with TRBD2. This CDR3 spans 15 amino acids. CDR1 SGHRS and CDR2 YFSETQ come from the germline V gene. V shed 5 bases, J shed 2 bases, and the junction held 8 bases outside the gene matches. CDR3 sequence: CASRGEGYTTDTQYF. In DNA, the CDR3 is TGCGCCAGCAGGGGGGAGGGATACACCACAGATACGCAGTATTTT.

The J gene is TRBJ2-7, the V gene TRBV19; TRBD2 agrees at 9 bases. CDR3 length: 15 residues. Germline lookup yields CDR1 LNHDA and CDR2 SQIVND (reference sequence). The junction had 7 bases not matched to a gene; V was cut back by 5 bases and J by 2 bases. The CDR3 is CASSPTSSGAYEQYF. CDR3 DNA: TGTGCCAGTAGTCCTACGTCTAGCGGGGCCTACGAGCAGTACTTC.

V gene TRBV5-5 combines with J gene TRBJ2-7, with 8 nucleotides matching TRBD2. J lost 2 bases, V lost 0 bases, and 4 bases had no gene match. Germline V gene lookup returns CDR1 SGHKS and CDR2 YYEKEE (reference sequence). CDR3 size: 15 residues. The CDR3 bases are TGTGCCAGCAGCTTGGCCACCGGGGGGGCCTACGAGCAGTACTTC. As protein: CASSLATGGAYEQYF.

This clone came up once. The gene calls are TRBV5-6 and TRBJ2-7, with a tentative D call TRBD1 (6 bases). There are 11 residues in the CDR3. Looked up from germline, CDR1 is SGHDT and CDR2 is YYEEEE. The V gene lost 4 bases and the J gene lost 6 bases, with 8 bases spanning the gap. CDR3 in amino acids: CASSRDIEQYF. The CDR3 DNA sequence: TGTGCCAGCAGCAGGGACATCGAGCAGTACTTC. Filled out from reference TRBV5-6 and TRBJ2-7, the complete variable domain reads DAGVTQSPTHLIKTRGQQVTLRCSPKSGHDTVSWYQQALGQGPQFIFQYYEEEERQRGNFPDRFSGHQFPNYSSELNVNALLLGDSALYLCASSRDIEQYFGPGTRLTVT.

This rearrangement joins TRBV14 to TRBJ2-7; D perhaps matches TRBD1 (5 bases). V was trimmed by 4 bases and J by 2 bases, leaving 6 bases between them. The germline CDR1 and CDR2 sequences are SGHDN and FVKESK. The CDR3 contains 12 residues. The CDR3 DNA sequence: TGTGCCAGCAGCCCGGACACCTACGAGCAGTACTTC. Its protein is CASSPDTYEQYF.

The table lists this clone with a count of one. The rearrangement joins TRBV1 to TRBJ2-5; TRBD2 is the table's D call and was not checked against the DNA. TRBV1 is a listed pseudogene. This CDR3 region has 14 residues. This chain's CDR3 is CTSSPGGEQETQYF. The DNA for the CDR3 is TGCACCAGCAGCCCGGGAGGCGAGCAAGAGACCCAGTACTTC.

The chain has TRBV11-2 and TRBJ1-4, with D possibly being TRBD1 (5 bases). Trimming removed 1 base from V and 4 bases from J, with 22 bases in between. CDR1 is SGHAT and CDR2 is FQNNGV in the germline V gene. CDR3 length: 19 residues. CDR3 protein: CASSLGPRRENNLNEKLFF. The CDR3 nucleotides read TGTGCCAGCAGCTTAGGCCCTCGCAGGGAAAACAATCTTAATGAAAAACTGTTTTTT. The variable domain in full, with the rest retrieved from reference TRBV11-2 and TRBJ1-4, is EAGVAQSPRYKIIEKRQSVAFWCNPISGHATLYWYQQILGQGPKLLIQFQNNGVVDDSQLPKDRFSAERLKGVDSTLKIQPAKLEDSAVYLCASSLGPRRENNLNEKLFFGSGTQLSVL.

The J gene is TRBJ1-1, the V gene TRBV6-2 or TRBV6-3; TRBD1 agrees at 7 bases. Germline CDR1 reads MNHEY; CDR2 reads SVGEGT. V shed 5 bases and J 5 bases; nucleotides not matched to a gene: 8. The CDR3 extends over 14 amino acids. The CDR3 is CASSTRQGGTEAFF. CDR3 DNA: TGTGCCAGCAGTACACGACAGGGTGGGACTGAAGCTTTCTTT.

The chain couples TRBV24-1 to TRBJ2-3, with 8 bases that match TRBD2. V was pared by 3 bases and J by 2 bases, with 6 bases of the junction left unmatched. The CDR3 sequence is 16 residues long. Germline-derived CDR1 and CDR2 are KGHDR and SFDVKD. The CDR3 loop reads CATSDPGLVNTDTQYF. Here the CDR3 DNA reads TGTGCCACCAGTGATCCGGGACTAGTGAACACAGATACGCAGTATTTT.

The V and J genes are TRBV28 and TRBJ1-2; weak D call: TRBD1 (5 bases). From germline, CDR1 is MDHEN and CDR2 SYDVKM. V lost 5 bases to trimming and J lost 9 bases, with 13 bases between them. The CDR3 spans 12 residues. The CDR3 is CASSIQGPSYTF. CDR3 DNA sequence: TGTGCCAGCAGTATCCAGGGTCCGAGCTACACCTTC.

The V call is TRBV7-3, the J call TRBJ1-1, with D perhaps TRBD1 (6 bases). The CDR3 length is 15 residues. The germline V gene has CDR1 SGHTA and CDR2 FQGTGA. The V end lost 2 bases, the J end lost 4 bases, and 14 bases lay between the germline ends. The CDR3 DNA reads TGTGCCAGCAGCTTATTCCAGGGGATTGCCACTGAAGCTTTCTTT. Translating it yields CASSLFQGIATEAFF.

The J gene is TRBJ1-6, the V gene TRBV10-3; 8 bases agree with TRBD1. The CDR3 has 15 residues. In germline, CDR1 is ENHRY, CDR2 SYGVKD. V trimming: 4 bases; J trimming: 7 bases; junction bases outside the gene matches: 6. The CDR3 coding sequence is TGTGCCATCAGTGTCGGGACAGGAGGGAATTCACCCCTCCACTTT. This gives the protein CAISVGTGGNSPLHF.

In DNA form, the CDR3 reads TGCGCCAGCAGCGAAGCGGGGGCCATTCAAGAGACCCAGTACTTC. Translating gives CASSEAGAIQETQYF. This sequence joins TRBV5-1 and TRBJ2-5; TRBD2 aligns across 8 bases. Germline CDR1 reads SGHRS; CDR2 reads YFSETQ. V lost 4 bases, J lost 2 bases, and 7 bases stayed unmatched. The CDR3 has 15 amino acids.

V and J are TRBV7-8 and TRBJ2-7; TRBD2 might be the D (6 bases). The CDR3 totals 14 residues. V lost 4 bases, J lost 1 base, and 11 bases lay in between. The germline CDR1 and CDR2 sequences are SGHVS and FQNEAQ. CDR3 coding DNA: TGTGCCAGCAGCTCGGACTACACATCCTACGAGCAGTACTTC. Its protein is CASSSDYTSYEQYF.

The chain carries TRBV5-4 and TRBJ2-5; D may be TRBD2 (7 bases). Trimming cost V 1 base and J 3 bases, with 13 bases left between them. Germline V gene data show CDR1 as SGHNT and CDR2 as YYREEE (reference sequence). The CDR3 covers 15 residues. CDR3 residues: CASSLSGGGKETQYF. Here the CDR3 DNA reads TGTGCCAGCAGCTTGTCGGGGGGCGGAAAAGAGACCCAGTACTTC.

The V and J genes are TRBV6-5 and TRBJ2-7; D is unresolved. V lost 7 bases, J lost 0 bases, and 10 bases lay in between. The CDR3 spans 13 residues. Per germline, CDR1 MNHEY and CDR2 SVGAGI. CDR3 loop: CASIPASSYEQYF. The CDR3 bases are TGTGCCAGCATCCCAGCGAGCTCCTACGAGCAGTACTTC.

This rearrangement joins TRBV28 to TRBJ1-4; possible D gene TRBD1, 5 bases. This CDR3 is built from 14 residues. Trimming removed 6 bases at V and 2 bases at J, with 10 bases between. Germline V lookup: CDR1 MDHEN, CDR2 SYDVKM. DNA for the CDR3: TGTGCCAGCAGCGAATCAGGGACTAATGAAAAACTGTTTTTT. Its protein product is CASSESGTNEKLFF.

By share, this clone counts as large. The rearrangement uses TRBV5-4 and TRBJ2-7; D is perhaps TRBD1 (6 bases). The CDR3 is 12 residues long. Per the germline V gene, CDR1 is SGHNT and CDR2 is YYREEE (reference sequence). The V end was cut by 3 bases, the J end by 4 bases, with 8 bases between. The CDR3 region has the DNA TGTGCCAGCAGCTCGGACAGATACGAGCAGTACTTC. It translates to CASSSDRYEQYF. Full variable domain (outside the CDR3, taken from reference TRBV5-4 and TRBJ2-7): ETGVTQSPTHLIKTRGQQVTLRCSSQSGHNTVSWYQQALGQGPQFIFQYYREEENGRGNFPPRFSGLQFPNYSSELNVNALELDDSALYLCASSSDRYEQYFGPGTRLTVT.

V is TRBV9 and J is TRBJ2-3; 8 positions agree with TRBD2. The CDR3 runs 19 residues. Trimming at V came to 4 bases and at J to 0 bases, leaving 16 bases not matched to a gene. In germline, CDR1 is SGDLS, CDR2 YYNGEE. The CDR3 spells CASSPFPSGSITSTDTQYF. In nucleotides, the CDR3 is TGTGCCAGCAGCCCATTTCCTAGCGGGTCCATTACTAGCACAGATACGCAGTATTTT. The variable domain in full, with the rest retrieved from reference TRBV9 and TRBJ2-3, is DSGVTQTPKHLITATGQRVTLRCSPRSGDLSVYWYQQSLDQGLQFLIQYYNGEERAKGNILERFSAQQFPDLHSELNLSSLELGDSALYFCASSPFPSGSITSTDTQYFGPGTRLTVL.

Written as DNA, the CDR3 is TGTGCCAGCAGTATGACAGGCCCCACCTACAATGAGCAGTTCTTC. It specifies CASSMTGPTYNEQFF. This chain connects TRBV27 to TRBJ2-1, with TRBD1 as a possible D gene (6 bases). V dropped 5 bases and J dropped 2 bases, with 13 bases sitting between them. This CDR3 is 15 amino acids long. Germline assignment: CDR1 MNHEY and CDR2 SMNVEV (reference sequence).

V is TRBV5-1 and J is TRBJ1-4; 8 bases are shared with TRBD1. The germline V gene has CDR1 SGHRS and CDR2 YFSETQ. The CDR3 covers 15 residues. The trim removed 4 bases at V and 7 bases at J, leaving 9 bases unmatched. The CDR3: CASSPTGVVGEKLFF. The CDR3, as DNA: TGCGCCAGCAGCCCGACAGGGGTGGTCGGTGAAAAACTGTTTTTT. Together with reference TRBV5-1 and TRBJ1-4, the CDR3 gives the full variable domain: KAGVTQTPRYLIKTRGQQVTLSCSPISGHRSVSWYQQTPGQGLQFLFEYFSETQRNKGNFPGRFSGRQFSNSRSEMNVSTLELGDSALYLCASSPTGVVGEKLFFGSGTQLSVL.

The chain joins TRBV28 to TRBJ2-7; 9 bases match TRBD1. V shed 4 bases, J shed 7 bases, and the junction held 14 bases outside the gene matches. CDR3 length: 16 amino acids. Germline V gives CDR1 MDHEN, CDR2 SYDVKM. In DNA, the CDR3 is TGTGCCAGCAGTTCGCCTGGGACAGGGAACTCGAGGGAGCAGTACTTC. This gives the protein CASSSPGTGNSREQYF.

The chain recombines TRBV4-2 with TRBJ2-1, with D perhaps TRBD1 (6 bases). Trimming left V 0 bases short and J 12 bases short, with 21 bases between. This CDR3 has 16 amino acids. The germline CDR1 and CDR2 sequences are LGHNA and YNFKEQ. The DNA of the CDR3 is TGTGCCAGCAGCCAAGATCTGGTATGGGGGCAAAGGGGGCAGTTCTTC. It codes for CASSQDLVWGQRGQFF.

This clone was counted a single time. The rearrangement uses TRBV24-1 and TRBJ2-6, with 7 bases that match TRBD1. CDR3 length: 16 residues. Trimming removed 9 bases from V and 0 bases from J; junction bases left unmatched: 7. Germline V CDR1 and CDR2: KGHDR, SFDVKD. The CDR3 is CATSDRVGSGANVLTF. CDR3 DNA sequence: TGTGCCACCTCCGACAGGGTCGGCTCTGGGGCCAACGTCCTGACTTTC.

The rearrangement uses TRBV30 and TRBJ1-1; possibly TRBD1 for D (5 bases). Between the trimmed V and J ends, which lost 0 bases and 3 bases, there was a span of 11 bases. Germline V CDR1 and CDR2: GTSNPN, SVGIG (reference sequence). The CDR3 is 14 residues long. Here the CDR3 DNA reads TGTGCCTGGAGTGTACGCAGGGAGGACACTGAAGCTTTCTTT. This encodes CAWSVRREDTEAFF.